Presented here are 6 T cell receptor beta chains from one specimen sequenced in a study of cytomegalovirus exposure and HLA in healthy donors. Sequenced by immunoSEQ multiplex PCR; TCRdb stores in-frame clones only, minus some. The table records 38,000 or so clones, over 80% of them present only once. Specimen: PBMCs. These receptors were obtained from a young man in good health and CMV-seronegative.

This CDR3 is CATSRVLAGETQYF. CDR3 in DNA: TGTGCCACCAGCAGAGTACTAGCGGGAGAGACCCAGTACTTC. The gene calls are TRBV15 and TRBJ2-5; TRBD2 matches 9 bases. Trimming cost V 1 base and J 4 bases; bases outside gene matches: 1. CDR3 length equals 14 residues. CDR1 LNHNV and CDR2 YYDKDF come from the germline V gene (reference sequence). Using reference TRBV15 and TRBJ2-5 for the parts outside the CDR3, the full variable domain is DAMVIQNPRYQVTQFGKPVTLSCSQTLNHNVMYWYQQKSSQAPKLLFHYYDKDFNNEADTPDNFQSRRPNTSFCFLDIRSPGLGDTAMYLCATSRVLAGETQYFGPGTRLLVL.

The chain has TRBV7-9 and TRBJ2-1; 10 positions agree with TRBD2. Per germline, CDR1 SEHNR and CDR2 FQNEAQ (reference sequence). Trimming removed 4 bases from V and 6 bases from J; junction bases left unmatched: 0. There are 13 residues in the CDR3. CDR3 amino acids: CASSWTSGNEQFF. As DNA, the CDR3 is TGTGCCAGCAGCTGGACTAGCGGCAATGAGCAGTTCTTC. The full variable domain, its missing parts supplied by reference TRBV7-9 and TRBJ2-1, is DTGVSQNPRHKITKRGQNVTFRCDPISEHNRLYWYRQTLGQGPEFLTYFQNEAQLEKSRLLSDRFSAERPKGSFSTLEIQRTEQGDSAMYLCASSWTSGNEQFFGPGTRLTVL.

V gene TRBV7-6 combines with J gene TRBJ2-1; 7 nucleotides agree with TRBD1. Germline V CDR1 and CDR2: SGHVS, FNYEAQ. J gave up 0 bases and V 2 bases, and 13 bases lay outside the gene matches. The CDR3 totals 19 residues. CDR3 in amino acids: CASSLRGQAGDSSYNEQFF. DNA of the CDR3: TGTGCCAGCAGCTTAAGGGGGCAGGCAGGCGACAGCTCCTACAATGAGCAGTTCTTC. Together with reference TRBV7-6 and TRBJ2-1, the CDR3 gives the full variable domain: GAGVSQSPRYKVTKRGQDVALRCDPISGHVSLYWYRQALGQGPEFLTYFNYEAQQDKSGLPNDRFSAERPEGSISTLTIQRTEQRDSAMYRCASSLRGQAGDSSYNEQFFGPGTRLTVL.

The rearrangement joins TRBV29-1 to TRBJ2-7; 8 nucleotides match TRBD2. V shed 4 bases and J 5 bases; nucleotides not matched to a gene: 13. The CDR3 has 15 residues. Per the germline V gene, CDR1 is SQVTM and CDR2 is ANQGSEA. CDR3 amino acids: CSVVVSSGSQNEQYF. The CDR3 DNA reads TGCAGCGTTGTGGTCTCGAGCGGGAGTCAAAACGAGCAGTACTTC.

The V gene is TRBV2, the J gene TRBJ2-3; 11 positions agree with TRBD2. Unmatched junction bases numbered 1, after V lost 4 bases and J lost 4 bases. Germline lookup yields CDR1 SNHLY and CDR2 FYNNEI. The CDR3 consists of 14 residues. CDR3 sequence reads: CASSGLAGSDTQYF. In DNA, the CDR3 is TGTGCCAGCAGTGGACTAGCGGGGTCAGATACGCAGTATTTT.

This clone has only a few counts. The CDR3 DNA sequence: TGTGCCAGCAGTACGAAACGGGGTCGAGGTGGCTACACCTTC. Protein product: CASSTKRGRGGYTF. The chain recombines TRBV28 with TRBJ1-2; D gene unclear. Trimming pared 5 bases from V and 7 bases from J, leaving 17 bases between. The CDR3 totals 14 residues. CDR1 is MDHEN and CDR2 is SYDVKM in the germline V gene.